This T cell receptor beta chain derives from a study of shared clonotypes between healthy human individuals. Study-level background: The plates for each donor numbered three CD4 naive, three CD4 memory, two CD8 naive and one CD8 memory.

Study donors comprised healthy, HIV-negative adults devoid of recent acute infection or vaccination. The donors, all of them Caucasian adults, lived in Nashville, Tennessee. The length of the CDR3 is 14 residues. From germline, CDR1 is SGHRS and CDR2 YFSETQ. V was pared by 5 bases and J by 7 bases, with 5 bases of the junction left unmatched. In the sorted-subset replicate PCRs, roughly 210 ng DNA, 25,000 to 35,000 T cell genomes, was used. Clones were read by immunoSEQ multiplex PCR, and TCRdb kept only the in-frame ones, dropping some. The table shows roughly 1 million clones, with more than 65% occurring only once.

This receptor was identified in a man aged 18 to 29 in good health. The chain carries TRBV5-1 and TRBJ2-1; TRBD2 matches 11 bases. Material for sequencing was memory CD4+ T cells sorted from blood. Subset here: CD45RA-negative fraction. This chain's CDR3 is CASSSGGASNEQFF. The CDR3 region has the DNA TGCGCCAGCAGTAGCGGGGGGGCCTCGAATGAGCAGTTCTTC.